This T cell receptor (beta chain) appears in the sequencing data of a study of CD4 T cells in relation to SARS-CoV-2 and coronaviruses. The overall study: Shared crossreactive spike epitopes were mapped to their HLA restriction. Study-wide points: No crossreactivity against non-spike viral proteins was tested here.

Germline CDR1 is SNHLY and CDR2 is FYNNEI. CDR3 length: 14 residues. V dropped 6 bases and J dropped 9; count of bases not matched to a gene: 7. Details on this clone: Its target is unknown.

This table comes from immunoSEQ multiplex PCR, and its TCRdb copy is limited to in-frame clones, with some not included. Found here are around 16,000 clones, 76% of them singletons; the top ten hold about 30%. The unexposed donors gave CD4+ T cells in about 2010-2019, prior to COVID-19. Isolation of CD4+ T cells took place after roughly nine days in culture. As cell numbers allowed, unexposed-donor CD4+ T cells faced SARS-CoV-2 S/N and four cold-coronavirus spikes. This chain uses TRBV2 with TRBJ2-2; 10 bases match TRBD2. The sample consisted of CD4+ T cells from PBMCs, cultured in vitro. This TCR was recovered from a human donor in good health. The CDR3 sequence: CASSERTSGRELFF. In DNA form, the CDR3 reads TGTGCCAGCAGCGAACGAACTAGCGGGAGGGAGCTGTTTTTT. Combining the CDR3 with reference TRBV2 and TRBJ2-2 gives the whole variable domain EPEVTQTPSHQVTQMGQEVILRCVPISNHLYFYWYRQILGQKVEFLVSFYNNEISEKSEIFDDQFSVERPDGSNFTLKIRSTKLEDSAMYFCASSERTSGRELFFGEGSRLTVL.